This TCR beta chain was captured in a study of T cells in Graves' hyperthyroidism and ophthalmopathy. Study-level information: Initial diagnosis, before any treatment, was when peripheral blood was collected.

The CDR3 totals 14 residues. With 3 bases removed from V and 2 bases from J, the gap between germline ends came to 11 bases. Germline CDR1 reads MDHEN; CDR2 reads SYDVKM. A few counts support this clonotype. Its matching antigen is unknown. Study observations and caveats: Ophthalmopathy cases were set apart from stable hyperthyroidism by a 13 V-J model.

Researchers took RNA transcripts and amplified the TCR beta CDR3 regions from them. The HTBI primer set served for first-round RT-PCR of the TCR CDR3. Using its own MiXCR run on the multiplex PCR reads, TCRdb lists one record per CDR3 protein. The data contain fewer than 450,000 distinct CDR3 sequences, about a sixth of them seen just once; the ten biggest clones take up 34%. PBMCs were collected from an approximately 9.4 ml volume of fresh peripheral blood. The gene calls are TRBV28 and TRBJ2-7; D uncertain. Sequences were obtained from blood. The source is a woman aged 25 to 39 with Graves' hyperthyroidism that later progressed to Graves' ophthalmopathy. The CDR3 sequence: CASSLVSTTYEQYF. CDR3 coding DNA: TGTGCCAGCAGTTTGGTCAGTACTACCTACGAGCAGTACTTC. Full variable domain (remainder filled in from reference TRBV28 and TRBJ2-7): DVKVTQSSRYLVKRTGEKVFLECVQDMDHENMFWYRQDPGLGLRLIYFSYDVKMKEKGDIPEGYSVSREKKERFSLILESASTNQTSMYLCASSLVSTTYEQYFGPGTRLTVT.